This TCR beta chain is drawn from a study of blood T cells in healthy people across ages. About this clonotype: The antigen is undetermined. This may be a read error: a much more frequent sequence differs by one nucleotide. Because the CDR3 is missing its conserved closing phenylalanine or tryptophan, this is likely a read error.

Germline V CDR1 and CDR2: SGDLS, YYNGEE. The V and J ends lost 4 bases and 2 bases, in that order; junction bases with no gene match: 7. The CDR3 covers 15 residues. Primers used in a second PCR of roughly 7 to 12 cycles were a sample-barcoded 5' primer and a J-beta primer mix. TCRdb re-called the 5' RACE reads with MiXCR, one entry per CDR3 protein. In the table there are roughly 800,000 distinct CDR3 sequences, 30% to 45% of which are singletons. Overall study findings and caveats: As age increased, TCR beta diversity per million T cells fell in a roughly linear fashion.

The receptor comes from a man younger than 35 in good health. Sequenced sample: blood. The V and J genes are TRBV9 and TRBJ1-2; 8 nucleotides line up with TRBD1. The CDR3 sequence: CASSPQDRANYGYTL. Written as DNA, the CDR3 is TGTGCCAGCAGCCCCCAGGACAGGGCCAACTATGGCTACACCTTA.